Presented here are 25 T cell receptor beta chains from one specimen sequenced in a study of blood T cell repertoires in COVID-19. The assay was immunoSEQ multiplex PCR, and TCRdb's table has in-frame clones only and misses some. The sample has 120,000 or so clones, around 80% seen once. Sequencing was carried out using peripheral blood. Receptors originate from a man in his forties with active or convalescent COVID-19.

V gene TRBV28 combines with J gene TRBJ1-1; 10 bases are a match to TRBD1. Unmatched junction bases numbered 8, after V lost 6 bases and J lost 4 bases. CDR1 is MDHEN and CDR2 is SYDVKM in the germline V gene. The CDR3 loop spans 15 amino acids. The CDR3: CASRRQGAWGTEAFF. CDR3 DNA sequence: TGTGCCAGCAGACGACAGGGGGCCTGGGGCACTGAAGCTTTCTTT.

This sequence joins TRBV27 and TRBJ2-7; a weak D match, TRBD2 (6 bases). Trimming left V 6 bases short and J 6 bases short, with 18 bases between. Germline-derived CDR1 and CDR2 are MNHEY and SMNVEV (reference sequence). The CDR3 covers 14 residues. The CDR3: CASSPWWRGSEQYF. The CDR3 DNA follows: TGTGCCAGCAGCCCCTGGTGGCGGGGAAGCGAGCAGTACTTC.

The gene calls are TRBV19 and TRBJ2-2; 11 bases fit TRBD1. This CDR3 spans 14 amino acids. V was clipped by 5 bases and J by 9 bases; unmatched bases: 5. Germline V CDR1 and CDR2: LNHDA, SQIVND (reference sequence). The CDR3 spells CASSPGQGARELFF. CDR3 nucleotides: TGTGCCAGTAGTCCCGGACAGGGGGCAAGGGAGCTGTTTTTT.

The chain recombines TRBV3-1 (or the pseudogene TRBV3-2) with TRBJ2-7; D is unresolved. There are 14 residues in the CDR3. The germline V and J ends were trimmed by 4 bases and 0 bases, with 10 bases remaining between them. The germline V gene has CDR1 LGHDT and CDR2 YNNKEL (reference sequence). The CDR3 DNA follows: TGTGCCAGCAGCCCCATGGTGAGCTCCTACGAGCAGTACTTC. Its protein is CASSPMVSSYEQYF.

This clone was found a few times. This chain joins TRBV6-2 or TRBV6-3 and TRBJ2-7; D ambiguous. The CDR3 loop spans 13 amino acids. CDR1 and CDR2 (germline): MNHEY, SVGEGT. The V end was cut by 2 bases, the J end by 3 bases, with 8 bases between. The CDR3 is CASSYPGVYEQYF. DNA for the CDR3: TGTGCCAGCAGTTACCCCGGAGTCTACGAGCAGTACTTC.

The rearrangement links TRBV6-5 to TRBJ1-5; 7 bases are shared with TRBD1. The CDR3 extends over 13 amino acids. The germline gives CDR1 MNHEY, CDR2 SVGAGI. V shed 4 bases and J 4 bases; nucleotides not matched to a gene: 1. CDR3 DNA: TGTGCCAGCAGTTTGACAGGGAATCAGCCCCAGCATTTT. It translates to CASSLTGNQPQHF.

The chain is built from TRBV6-5 and TRBJ1-5; no firm D call. The V end lost 6 bases, the J end lost 1 base, and 10 bases lay between the germline ends. Germline-derived CDR1 and CDR2 are MNHEY and SVGAGI. CDR3 size: 14 residues. DNA of the CDR3: TGTGCCAGCAGCCCGGGTCTCAGCAATCAGCCCCAGCATTTT. Protein product: CASSPGLSNQPQHF.

The V call is TRBV6-5, the J call TRBJ1-4, with D perhaps matching TRBD1 (6 bases). With 3 bases removed from V and 4 bases from J, the gap between germline ends came to 15 bases. The CDR3 contains 16 residues. Per germline, CDR1 MNHEY and CDR2 SVGAGI. The CDR3 bases are TGTGCCAGCAGTTATGAGGCGACAGGCGGTAATGAAAAACTGTTTTTT. The encoded protein is CASSYEATGGNEKLFF.

The J gene is TRBJ2-2, the V gene TRBV19, with TRBD2 as a possible D gene (7 bases). The length of the CDR3 is 16 residues. Per the germline V gene, CDR1 is LNHDA and CDR2 is SQIVND (reference sequence). V was trimmed by 3 bases and J by 3 bases, leaving 14 bases between them. Here the CDR3 DNA reads TGTGCCAGTAGTATTAAGGGGGGACTATACACCGGGGAGCTGTTTTTT. This codes for CASSIKGGLYTGELFF.

The chain uses TRBV5-6 and TRBJ1-2; D uncertain. The V end was cut by 3 bases, the J end by 4 bases, with 10 bases between. CDR1 is SGHDT, CDR2 YYEEEE, per germline. The length of the CDR3 is 13 residues. The CDR3 DNA follows: TGTGCCAGCAGCTATGGCACAGCCTATGGCTACACCTTC. It yields the protein CASSYGTAYGYTF.

This chain connects TRBV28 to TRBJ2-3, with 8 bases fitting TRBD1. Trimming removed 5 bases from V and 4 bases from J; junction bases left unmatched: 5. This CDR3 region has 14 residues. Germline values: CDR1 MDHEN, CDR2 SYDVKM. The CDR3 nucleotides read TGTGCCAGCAGTACGGGGACAGGAGCAGATACGCAGTATTTT. It yields the protein CASSTGTGADTQYF. Looking up the rest from reference TRBV28 and TRBJ2-3 gives the full variable domain: DVKVTQSSRYLVKRTGEKVFLECVQDMDHENMFWYRQDPGLGLRLIYFSYDVKMKEKGDIPEGYSVSREKKERFSLILESASTNQTSMYLCASSTGTGADTQYFGPGTRLTVL.

The CDR3, as DNA: TGCGCCAGCAGCCAAGCCGGGACAGGGACGGGAAAACTGTTTTTT. This encodes CASSQAGTGTGKLFF. The chain links TRBV4-1 to TRBJ1-4, with 9 bases fitting TRBD1. The CDR3 runs 15 residues. V gave up 1 base and J gave up 10 bases; unmatched junction bases: 7. Germline CDR1 is MGHRA and CDR2 is YSYEKL.

The chain uses TRBV19 and TRBJ2-1; D might be TRBD1 (5 bases). Trimming stripped 7 bases from V and 8 bases from J, with 21 bases between. From germline, CDR1 is LNHDA and CDR2 SQIVND (reference sequence). The CDR3 totals 15 residues. CDR3 sequence: CASTQQVWLMDEQFF. CDR3 bases: TGTGCCAGTACCCAACAGGTGTGGTTAATGGATGAGCAGTTCTTC.

The rearrangement joins TRBV7-2 to TRBJ1-5; D gene ambiguous. The germline CDR1 and CDR2 sequences are SGHTA and FQGNSA. Trimming stripped 3 bases from V and 4 bases from J, with 10 bases between. The CDR3 has 14 amino acids. CDR3 sequence (DNA): TGTGCCAGCAGCTTTCCTGGGCAGAATCAGCCCCAGCATTTT. Encoded protein: CASSFPGQNQPQHF.

This clone was observed a few times. The rearrangement joins TRBV9 to TRBJ1-6; D not resolved. The CDR3 totals 13 residues. Trimming shortened V by 2 bases and J by 6 bases, and 6 bases separated the two germline ends. In germline, CDR1 is SGDLS, CDR2 YYNGEE. The CDR3 DNA is TGTGCCAGCAGCGTGACTATTAATTCACCCCTCCACTTT. This gives the protein CASSVTINSPLHF.

The chain couples TRBV15 to TRBJ1-1, with 7 bases lining up with TRBD1. The germline V gene encodes CDR1 LNHNV and CDR2 YYDKDF (reference sequence). V was clipped by 5 bases and J by 11 bases; unmatched bases: 11. The CDR3 contains 13 residues. CDR3 region: CATSLVRGVMAFF. The CDR3 nucleotides read TGTGCCACCAGCTTAGTCAGGGGGGTTATGGCTTTCTTT.

The rearrangement links TRBV6-5 to TRBJ2-5; a weak D match, TRBD1 (6 bases). This CDR3 comprises 15 residues. CDR1 is MNHEY and CDR2 is SVGAGI in the germline V gene. V lost 6 bases to trimming and J lost 1 base, with 15 bases between them. In nucleotides, the CDR3 is TGTGCCAGCAGCATACGCCGGACAGCCCAAGAGACCCAGTACTTC. Residues: CASSIRRTAQETQYF.

The chain recombines TRBV6-5 with TRBJ2-3; a possible D gene is TRBD1 (8 bases). Per germline, CDR1 MNHEY and CDR2 SVGAGI. Trimming took 6 bases from V and 4 from J, leaving 17 bases between them. The CDR3 runs to 15 residues. Written as DNA, the CDR3 is TGTGCCAGCAGCGGGGGGACAGGAAGCCCAGATACGCAGTATTTT. Its protein product is CASSGGTGSPDTQYF.

This chain connects TRBV29-1 to TRBJ2-1; possibly TRBD2 for D (7 bases). This CDR3 is built from 14 residues. The V and J ends lost 4 bases and 0 bases respectively, with 10 bases between them. Germline V gives CDR1 SQVTM, CDR2 ANQGSEA. Here the CDR3 DNA reads TGCAGCGTTGGGGCGGGGGCCTCCTACAATGAGCAGTTCTTC. It codes for CSVGAGASYNEQFF.

The table lists this clone with a count of one. This sequence joins TRBV27 and TRBJ2-2; tentatively, D is TRBD2 (6 bases). Germline values: CDR1 MNHEY, CDR2 SMNVEV (reference sequence). Trimming pared 5 bases from V and 5 bases from J, leaving 18 bases between. There are 16 residues in the CDR3. For the CDR3, the DNA is TGTGCCAGCAGTCGCTCCTCGCGGGGATCGACCGGGGAGCTGTTTTTT. This sequence encodes CASSRSSRGSTGELFF.

In this sample, this clone turned up once. The V gene is TRBV5-1, the J gene TRBJ2-1; the match to TRBD2 covers 8 bases. Germline loops: CDR1 SGHRS, CDR2 YFSETQ. This CDR3 is 14 amino acids long. After removal of 4 bases from V and 8 bases from J, the junction contained 8 bases not matched to a gene. CDR3 residues: CASSGVAGNHEQFF. As DNA, the CDR3 is TGCGCCAGCAGCGGGGTAGCGGGAAACCATGAGCAGTTCTTC.

The chain links TRBV24-1 to TRBJ2-5; 8 bases map to TRBD1. Losses at the gene ends were 3 bases for V and 3 bases for J; bases not matched to a gene: 11. Germline CDR1 reads KGHDR; CDR2 reads SFDVKD. This CDR3 has 17 residues. CDR3 protein: CATSDDTGTGGKETQYF. CDR3 bases: TGTGCCACCAGTGATGACACCGGTACAGGGGGGAAAGAGACCCAGTACTTC.

The gene calls are TRBV19 and TRBJ1-4; TRBD1 agrees at 8 bases. With 5 bases clipped from V and 7 bases from J, the junction kept 6 bases outside the gene matches. The CDR3 spans 14 residues. CDR1 and CDR2 from the germline V gene are LNHDA and SQIVND (reference sequence). The CDR3 is CASSLQGASEKLFF. The DNA for the CDR3 is TGTGCCAGTAGTCTTCAGGGGGCGAGTGAAAAACTGTTTTTT.

V and J are TRBV25-1 and TRBJ1-5, with D unclear. The CDR3 contains 13 residues. The germline V gene encodes CDR1 MGHDK and CDR2 SYGVNS. Trimming cost V 4 bases and J 1 base, with 5 bases left between them. The CDR3 region is CASSASSNQPQHF. Here the CDR3 DNA reads TGTGCCAGCAGTGCTTCGAGCAATCAGCCCCAGCATTTT.

V usage is TRBV30 and J usage is TRBJ1-5, with 9 positions matching TRBD1. The CDR3 loop spans 18 amino acids. The germline gives CDR1 GTSNPN, CDR2 SVGIG (reference sequence). The V segment lost 3 bases and the J segment 1 base; nucleotides outside the gene matches: 13. The CDR3 is CAWSGGTGRKLSNQPQHF. DNA of the CDR3: TGTGCCTGGAGCGGCGGGACAGGGCGTAAGTTGAGCAATCAGCCCCAGCATTTT.